What follows describes a single T cell receptor beta chain. The data originate from a study of cytomegalovirus exposure and HLA in healthy donors. Libraries were prepared by immunoSEQ multiplex PCR; TCRdb keeps only in-frame clonotypes and omits some of them. The sample shows roughly 130,000 clones, 89% of them seen only once. The germline V gene has CDR1 SGHNT and CDR2 YENEEA. V gave up 1 base and J gave up 1 base; unmatched junction bases: 9. The CDR3 has 19 residues. What was sequenced was PBMCs. The chain uses TRBV11-3 and TRBJ2-1; 11 nucleotides match TRBD2. This TCR came from a woman between 18 and 29 years old in good health and CMV-seropositive. In DNA form, the CDR3 reads TGTGCCAGCAGCTTAGTTTCCCTTAGCGGGGGGGAATCCTACAATGAGCAGTTCTTC. Translated, it gives CASSLVSLSGGESYNEQFF.